A selection of T cell receptor beta chains follows, all from one sample in a study of regulatory T cells in long-lasting Graves disease. TCRdb processed the multiplex PCR reads anew with MiXCR; each CDR3 protein has one entry. The data hold about 290,000 distinct CDR3 sequences, with more than 20% observed a single time. The starting material was peripheral blood mononuclear cells (PBMCs), obtained when the disease was refractory, from a patient treated with antithyroid drugs. The receptors were gathered from a female donor with Graves disease. CDR3s include the opening cysteine and the closing phenylalanine or tryptophan. A D gene is named only where the DNA matches it firmly. Clone sizes are given selectively: once, few, many, or a class where the clone is expanded.

clone_size	v_call	j_call	d_call	cdr3_aa	cdr3_nt
-	TRBV7-6	TRBJ2-7	-	CASSLAMGHEQYF	TGTGCCAGCAGCTTAGCTATGGGCCACGAGCAGTACTTC
few	TRBV7-8	TRBJ1-5	-	CASSLALVGLGNQPQHF	TGTGCCAGCAGCTTAGCGCTGGTGGGGCTGGGAAATCAGCCCCAGCATTTT
few	TRBV7-2	TRBJ2-7	TRBD2	CASSRLAEGNEQYF	TGTGCCAGCAGCCGTCTAGCGGAAGGTAACGAGCAGTACTTC
-	TRBV7-9	TRBJ1-5	-	CASSLVGLSGDQPQHF	TGTGCCAGCAGCTTAGTGGGGCTGTCTGGCGATCAGCCCCAGCATTTT
few	TRBV24-1	TRBJ2-5	-	CATSDGGGSEKQETQYF	TGTGCCACCAGTGATGGAGGAGGGTCGGAGAAACAAGAGACCCAGTACTTC
-	TRBV30	TRBJ1-5	TRBD1	CAWSSGGSGNQPQHF	TGTGCCTGGAGTTCAGGGGGAAGTGGCAATCAGCCCCAGCATTTT
-	TRBV5-1	TRBJ2-5	-	CASSLGVPAGETQYF	TGCGCCAGCAGCTTGGGTGTTCCGGCTGGGGAGACCCAGTACTTC
many	TRBV27	TRBJ2-6	-	CASSLYRAGPGANVLTF	TGTGCCAGCAGTTTGTACCGGGCAGGGCCTGGGGCCAACGTCCTGACTTTC
many	TRBV6-1	TRBJ1-1	-	CASNPAENTEAFF	TGTGCCAGCAACCCGGCAGAGAACACTGAAGCTTTCTTT
many	TRBV29-1	TRBJ2-7	TRBD2	CSVATSGSYEQYF	TGCAGCGTTGCGACTAGCGGCTCCTACGAGCAGTACTTC
-	TRBV20-1	TRBJ2-3	-	CSARDISGGTDTQYF	TGCAGTGCTAGAGATATTAGTGGGGGCACAGATACGCAGTATTTT
-	TRBV7-2	TRBJ2-1	-	CASSPRLGGYNEQFF	TGTGCCAGCAGCCCGAGACTAGGGGGTTACAATGAGCAGTTCTTC
many	TRBV12-3/TRBV12-4	TRBJ2-3	TRBD2	CASSLAGTSGFTDTQYF	TGTGCCAGCAGTTTGGCCGGGACTAGCGGATTCACAGATACGCAGTATTTT
-	TRBV19	TRBJ2-5	-	CVSSRLADQETQYF	TGTGTCAGTAGTAGATTAGCGGACCAAGAGACCCAGTACTTC
-	TRBV7-2	TRBJ2-1	TRBD1	CASSLPGQGDNEQFF	TGTGCCAGCAGCCTGCCGGGACAGGGGGACAATGAGCAGTTCTTC
-	TRBV9	TRBJ2-5	TRBD2	CASSVGLAGGDQETQYF	TGTGCCAGCAGCGTAGGTCTAGCGGGAGGGGACCAAGAGACCCAGTACTTC
few	TRBV5-5	TRBJ2-7	-	CASSMSSLFYEQYF	TGTGCCAGCAGCATGAGTTCTCTTTTCTACGAGCAGTACTTC
many	TRBV7-2	TRBJ1-5	-	CASSADSGYNQPQHF	TGTGCCAGCAGCGCGGATTCAGGGTACAATCAGCCCCAGCATTTT
-	TRBV7-3	TRBJ2-1	-	CASSRVTVPPASSHFYNEQFF	TGTGCCAGCAGCCGTGTTACGGTTCCTCCAGCCTCCTCCCACTTCTACAATGAGCAGTTCTTC
few	TRBV19	TRBJ1-1	-	CASSIMTAETEAFF	TGTGCCAGTAGTATAATGACGGCTGAGACTGAAGCTTTCTTT
many	TRBV20-1	TRBJ2-5	TRBD2	CSAPTSEQPQETQYF	TGCAGTGCACCTACTAGCGAGCAGCCCCAAGAGACCCAGTACTTC
-	TRBV9	TRBJ2-7	-	CASSARGGYEQYF	TGTGCCAGCAGCGCCCGGGGCGGTTACGAGCAGTACTTC
-	TRBV4-2	TRBJ2-5	TRBD2	CASSILAGIQETQYF	TGTGCCAGCAGTATATTAGCGGGAATCCAAGAGACCCAGTACTTC
-	TRBV28	TRBJ2-1	TRBD2	CASSPRASGLYEQFF	TGTGCCAGCAGTCCCCGGGCTAGCGGGCTCTATGAGCAGTTCTTC
few	TRBV6-5	TRBJ2-5	TRBD1	CASSYLDRPQETQYF	TGTGCCAGCAGTTACTTGGACAGGCCTCAAGAGACCCAGTACTTC
many	TRBV5-5	TRBJ1-5	-	CASSLMARVDYQPQHF	TGTGCCAGCAGCTTAATGGCCAGGGTAGATTATCAGCCCCAGCATTTT
-	TRBV18	TRBJ2-3	TRBD1	CASSGRDSLGTDTQYF	TGTGCCAGCTCAGGAAGGGACAGCCTCGGCACAGATACGCAGTATTTT
few	TRBV7-9	TRBJ2-5	-	CASSQITGAQQETQYF	TGTGCCAGCAGCCAAATTACCGGGGCCCAACAAGAGACCCAGTACTTC
-	TRBV13	TRBJ2-1	-	CASSPVRNEQFF	TGTGCCAGCAGCCCTGTCCGCAATGAGCAGTTCTTC
few	TRBV29-1	TRBJ2-7	-	CSVVEGGIGSYEQYF	TGCAGCGTTGTGGAGGGGGGGATCGGCTCCTACGAGCAGTACTTC
many	TRBV12-3/TRBV12-4	TRBJ1-4	-	CASTLRGNEKLFF	TGTGCCAGCACCCTGCGTGGGAATGAAAAACTGTTTTTT
many	TRBV27	TRBJ2-5	-	CASSLSGTPSWETQYF	TGTGCCAGCAGTCTGTCCGGGACACCCAGCTGGGAGACCCAGTACTTC
many	TRBV7-2	TRBJ1-6	-	CASSTGTDYSPLHF	TGTGCCAGCAGCACGGGGACGGATTATTCACCCCTCCACTTT
few	TRBV30	TRBJ2-7	-	CAWSEGVNEQYF	TGTGCCTGGAGTGAAGGGGTAAACGAGCAGTACTTC
once	TRBV29-1	TRBJ1-2	TRBD1	CSVVIVDRGFRSYTF	TGCAGCGTTGTGATCGTGGACAGGGGGTTTAGGAGCTACACCTTC
-	TRBV11-2	TRBJ1-3	-	CASRLVSSAGATSGNTIYF	TGTGCCAGCAGACTCGTATCTTCGGCAGGGGCGACCTCTGGAAACACCATATATTTT
-	TRBV29-1	TRBJ2-7	TRBD2	CSVEDGREGLVQYF	TGCAGCGTTGAAGATGGGCGGGAGGGCCTTGTGCAGTACTTC
few	TRBV5-1	TRBJ1-1	-	CASSLVPGVETEAFF	TGCGCCAGCAGCTTGGTACCCGGGGTGGAGACTGAAGCTTTCTTT
many	TRBV7-2	TRBJ2-7	-	CASSLVTYEQYF	TGTGCCAGCAGCTTAGTTACGTACGAGCAGTACTTC
-	TRBV6-1	TRBJ1-2	-	CASSGQLWGYTF	TGTGCCAGCAGCGGACAGTTGTGGGGCTACACCTTC
-	TRBV5-6	TRBJ1-1	TRBD1	CASLKQGDEAFF	TGTGCCAGTCTTAAACAGGGGGATGAAGCTTTCTTT
few	TRBV5-5	TRBJ1-4	TRBD1	CASSLGTGVEKLFF	TGTGCCAGCAGCTTAGGGACAGGGGTAGAAAAACTGTTTTTT
many	TRBV6-1	TRBJ2-7	-	CASSRIGGSSYEQYF	TGTGCCAGCAGCCGAATAGGAGGGTCTTCCTACGAGCAGTACTTC
many	TRBV18	TRBJ2-7	-	CASSLALRDEQYF	TGTGCCAGCTCACTTGCTCTACGGGACGAGCAGTACTTC
-	TRBV18	TRBJ1-1	TRBD1	CASSPPTGVNTEAFF	TGTGCCAGCTCACCACCGACAGGGGTTAACACTGAAGCTTTCTTT
many	TRBV28	TRBJ1-2	TRBD1	CASSNRGPHYGYTF	TGTGCCAGCAGCAACAGGGGGCCCCACTATGGCTACACCTTC
few	TRBV6-1	TRBJ1-6	-	CASSTGNSYNSPLHF	TGTGCCAGCAGCACTGGAAACTCCTATAATTCACCCCTCCACTTT
-	TRBV6-1	TRBJ2-5	TRBD1	CASQGDRETQYF	TGTGCGAGTCAGGGGGATCGAGAGACCCAGTACTTC
-	TRBV29-1	TRBJ2-2	-	CSAYRENTGELFF	TGCAGCGCATACAGGGAGAACACCGGGGAGCTGTTTTTT
-	TRBV6-1	TRBJ1-2	-	CASSPWDGADGYTF	TGTGCCAGCAGTCCATGGGACGGCGCCGATGGCTACACCTTC
-	TRBV20-1	TRBJ1-2	-	CSARNTGNYGYTF	TGCAGTGCTAGAAACACAGGGAACTATGGCTACACCTTC
few	TRBV27	TRBJ2-3	TRBD2	CASAPGTSGNTDTQYF	TGTGCCAGCGCCCCAGGGACTAGCGGGAACACAGATACGCAGTATTTT
-	TRBV9	TRBJ1-3	-	CASSVVSSGNTIYF	TGTGCCAGCAGCGTTGTATCCTCTGGAAACACCATATATTTT
-	TRBV20-1	TRBJ2-1	TRBD1	CSASGQTYNEQFF	TGCAGTGCGTCGGGACAGACTTACAATGAGCAGTTCTTC
few	TRBV19	TRBJ1-5	-	CASTEGSNQPQHF	TGTGCCAGTACGGAAGGGAGCAATCAGCCCCAGCATTTT
-	TRBV28	TRBJ2-7	TRBD2	CASSFSGRLSYEQYF	TGTGCCAGCAGTTTTAGCGGGAGGCTTTCCTACGAGCAGTACTTC
-	TRBV29-1	TRBJ2-7	TRBD2	CSVEGLAAGVYEQYF	TGCAGCGTTGAAGGTCTGGCAGCGGGAGTGTACGAGCAGTACTTC
-	TRBV20-1	TRBJ2-7	TRBD1	CSGARDRGNEQYF	TGCAGTGGGGCCAGGGACAGGGGTAACGAGCAGTACTTC